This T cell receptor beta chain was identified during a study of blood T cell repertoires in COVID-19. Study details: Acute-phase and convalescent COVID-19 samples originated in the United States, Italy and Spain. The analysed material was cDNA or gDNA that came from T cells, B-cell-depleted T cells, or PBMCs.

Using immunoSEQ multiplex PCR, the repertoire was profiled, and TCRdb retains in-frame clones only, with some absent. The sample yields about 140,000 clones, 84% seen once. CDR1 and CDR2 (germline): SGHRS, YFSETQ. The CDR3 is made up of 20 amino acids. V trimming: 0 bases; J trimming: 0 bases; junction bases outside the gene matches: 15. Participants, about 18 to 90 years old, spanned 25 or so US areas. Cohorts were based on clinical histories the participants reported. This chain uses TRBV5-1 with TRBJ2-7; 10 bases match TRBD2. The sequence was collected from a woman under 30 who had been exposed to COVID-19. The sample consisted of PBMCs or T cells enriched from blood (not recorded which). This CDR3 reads CASSLGAPGLAKTPSYEQYF. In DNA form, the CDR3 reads TGCGCCAGCAGCTTGGGGGCTCCGGGACTAGCGAAAACCCCCTCCTACGAGCAGTACTTC. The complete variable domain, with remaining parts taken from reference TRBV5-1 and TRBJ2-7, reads KAGVTQTPRYLIKTRGQQVTLSCSPISGHRSVSWYQQTPGQGLQFLFEYFSETQRNKGNFPGRFSGRQFSNSRSEMNVSTLELGDSALYLCASSLGAPGLAKTPSYEQYFGPGTRLTVT.